This T cell receptor (beta chain) came from a study of molecular identifiers for immune sequencing clone quantification. In the sort, naive CD8 T cells were defined as CD8+CD4-CCR7+CD45RA+. Study-wide points: Whereas clones above 20 RNA copies held under 1% of naive-cell molecules, they held over 97% of effector molecules.

TCRdb called the PCR reads again in MiXCR, with one record for every CDR3 protein. Counted here are some 650,000 distinct CDR3 sequences, around 20% occurring once; the ten biggest clones make up about 0.9%. This clonotype was seen at least ten times. No antigen is known for it. CDR3 length equals 16 residues. CDR1 and CDR2 from the germline V gene are SGHDT and YYEEEE. V shed 5 bases, J shed 2 bases, and the junction held 7 bases outside the gene matches. This chain uses TRBV5-6 with TRBJ1-5, with TRBD1 matching over 10 bases. Sequencing was carried out using naive CD8+ T cells from blood, with Jurkat cell RNA spiked in. Documented subset: FACS-sorted CD8+CD4-CCR7+CD45RA+ naive T cells. This TCR was sampled from a human donor in good health. Some libraries in this study had Jurkat cell RNA spiked in. CDR3 sequence: CASSQGQGIGNQPQHF. DNA of the CDR3: TGTGCCAGCAGTCAGGGACAGGGGATAGGCAATCAGCCCCAGCATTTT.